This is a list of T cell receptor beta chains from one sample in a study of T cell responses to AZD1222 COVID-19 vaccine. Only in-frame clones appear in the TCRdb table, and some are missing; sequencing was by immunoSEQ multiplex PCR. In the table there are roughly 100,000 clones, 82% of which are singletons. The material was peripheral blood, obtained on day 0 of AZD1222 vaccination. These receptors all stem from an adult in good health. Both conserved end residues are part of each CDR3. D genes are given only for firm matches. A row's size may be missing; if present it is once, few, many or a size class.

v_call,j_call,clone_size,d_call,cdr3_nt,cdr3_aa
TRBV3-1/TRBV3-2,TRBJ2-1,.,TRBD2,TGTGCCAGCAGCCTCGGGACTAGCGGCCTACAGTTCTTC,CASSLGTSGLQFF
TRBV5-1,TRBJ1-1,once,.,TGCGCCAGCAGCTTGGACACAGGTTACACTGAAGCTTTCTTT,CASSLDTGYTEAFF
TRBV27,TRBJ1-1,.,.,TGTGCCAGCAGTTTCCGGGGCGGAGGTGAAGCTTTCTTT,CASSFRGGGEAFF
TRBV19,TRBJ2-1,.,.,TGTGCCAGTATCGGACCGGGACTCCACCAATTCTTC,CASIGPGLHQFF
TRBV7-2,TRBJ1-1,once,.,TGTGCCAGCAGTCCGGGACTGGCAGGAGGGTTTAACACTGAAGCTTTCTTT,CASSPGLAGGFNTEAFF
TRBV6-5,TRBJ1-2,.,.,TGTGCCAGTACAGAGGGTGCGAACTATGGCTACACCTTC,CASTEGANYGYTF
TRBV12-5,TRBJ2-7,.,.,TGTGCTAGTGCCCTGGGGGTCGGGGAGCAGTACTTC,CASALGVGEQYF
TRBV2,TRBJ2-1,.,TRBD2,TGTGCCAGCAGTGATAGGAGCGGGGGGCCCAATGAGCAGTTCTTC,CASSDRSGGPNEQFF
TRBV6-5,TRBJ2-5,.,.,TGTGCCAGCAGTTCCCTCGGTGAAGGCGTCGGCGAGACCCAGTACTTC,CASSSLGEGVGETQYF
TRBV6-2/TRBV6-3,TRBJ1-1,.,.,TGTGCCAGCAGTTACCGCAGGGAGAACACTGAAGCTTTCTTT,CASSYRRENTEAFF
TRBV11-2,TRBJ2-7,.,TRBD2,TGTGCCAGCAGCTTATCGACTAGCGGGGGGGCCCATCAGTACTTC,CASSLSTSGGAHQYF
TRBV18,TRBJ2-7,.,TRBD1,TGTGCCAGCTCACCGACGGGACAGGGTGTTTACGAGCAGTACTTC,CASSPTGQGVYEQYF
TRBV24-1,TRBJ2-2,once,.,TGTGCCACCAGTGACGCCGGTACCGGGGAGCTGTTTTTT,CATSDAGTGELFF
TRBV14,TRBJ1-3,.,TRBD1,TGTGCCAGCAGCCAAGAACAGGGGCTGGGCACCATATATTTT,CASSQEQGLGTIYF
TRBV6-5,TRBJ1-5,.,.,TGTGCCAGCAGTTACTTCGCGAATCAGCCCCAGCATTTT,CASSYFANQPQHF
TRBV25-1,TRBJ2-2,.,.,TGTGCCAGCAGTTTAGAGGGGACAACGAACACCGGGGAGCTGTTTTTT,CASSLEGTTNTGELFF
TRBV11-2,TRBJ1-3,.,TRBD1,TGTGCCAGCAGCCCCGGGACAGGACTAAACACCATATATTTT,CASSPGTGLNTIYF
TRBV5-4,TRBJ1-1,few,TRBD1,TGTGCCAGCAGCCGGGGCACAGGGGGCACTGAAGCTTTCTTT,CASSRGTGGTEAFF
TRBV6-2/TRBV6-3,TRBJ1-1,.,.,TGTGCCAGCAGTTACCTCTGGCAGCCGAACACTGAAGCTTTCTTT,CASSYLWQPNTEAFF
TRBV6-2/TRBV6-3,TRBJ2-2,.,.,TGTGCCAGCAGCGGACAGAGGGGTTCGGAGCTGTTTTTT,CASSGQRGSELFF
TRBV5-5,TRBJ1-1,.,.,TGTGCCAGCAGCTTGGTTTTCACTGAAGCTTTCTTT,CASSLVFTEAFF
TRBV12-3/TRBV12-4,TRBJ1-1,.,.,TGTGCCAGCAGCTCAGTAGCTGAAGCTTTCTTT,CASSSVAEAFF
TRBV4-3,TRBJ2-3,.,TRBD1,TGCGCCAGCAGCCAAGAAAGGAGACAGGGGGGCACAGATACGCAGTATTTT,CASSQERRQGGTDTQYF
TRBV18,TRBJ2-7,.,.,TGTGCCAGCTCGTCGCGGCAGGGTTCAGACGAGCAGTACTTC,CASSSRQGSDEQYF
TRBV18,TRBJ2-5,.,.,TGTGCCAGCTCACCACTAAGGGGCCATCCGCAAGAGACCCAGTACTTC,CASSPLRGHPQETQYF
TRBV19,TRBJ2-2,.,.,TGTGCCAGTAGTAGGGGGGTGAACACCGGGGAGCTGTTTTTT,CASSRGVNTGELFF
TRBV5-1,TRBJ2-7,.,TRBD2,TGCGCCAGCAGGCCAGCGGGGGCGACCTACGAGCAGTACTTC,CASRPAGATYEQYF
TRBV9,TRBJ1-2,.,.,TGTGCCAGCATGAATGGACAAAACTATGGCTACACCTTC,CASMNGQNYGYTF
TRBV5-7,TRBJ1-6,.,.,TGTGCCAGCAGGTTAGAGAGGTATAATTCACCCCTCCACTTT,CASRLERYNSPLHF